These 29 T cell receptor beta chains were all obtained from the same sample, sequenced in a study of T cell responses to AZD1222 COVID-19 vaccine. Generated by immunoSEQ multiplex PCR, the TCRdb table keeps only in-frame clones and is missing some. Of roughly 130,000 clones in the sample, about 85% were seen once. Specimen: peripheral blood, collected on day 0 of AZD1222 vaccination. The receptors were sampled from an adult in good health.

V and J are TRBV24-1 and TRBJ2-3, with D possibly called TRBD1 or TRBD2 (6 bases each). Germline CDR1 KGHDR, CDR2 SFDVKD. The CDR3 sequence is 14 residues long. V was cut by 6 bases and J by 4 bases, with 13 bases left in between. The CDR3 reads CATSLGGPADTQYF. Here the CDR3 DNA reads TGTGCCACCAGTTTAGGGGGGCCGGCAGATACGCAGTATTTT.

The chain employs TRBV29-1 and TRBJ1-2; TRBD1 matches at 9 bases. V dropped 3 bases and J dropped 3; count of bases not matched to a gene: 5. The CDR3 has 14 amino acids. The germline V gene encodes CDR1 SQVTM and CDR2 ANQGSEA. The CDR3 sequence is CSVEAGTGHYGYTF. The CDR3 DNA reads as TGCAGCGTTGAGGCCGGGACAGGGCACTATGGCTACACCTTC.

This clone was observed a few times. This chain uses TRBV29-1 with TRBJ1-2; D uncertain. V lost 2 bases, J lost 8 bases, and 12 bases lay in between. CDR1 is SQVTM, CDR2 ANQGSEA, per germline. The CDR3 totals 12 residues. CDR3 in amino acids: CSVENGVEGYTF. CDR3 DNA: TGCAGCGTTGAAAACGGGGTGGAGGGCTACACCTTC.

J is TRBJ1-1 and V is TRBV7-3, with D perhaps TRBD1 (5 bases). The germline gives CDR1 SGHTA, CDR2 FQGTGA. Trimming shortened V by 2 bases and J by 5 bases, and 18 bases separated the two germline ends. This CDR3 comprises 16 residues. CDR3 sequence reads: CASSLLPPSGVTEAFF. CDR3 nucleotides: TGTGCCAGCAGCTTACTCCCGCCATCGGGGGTGACTGAAGCTTTCTTT.

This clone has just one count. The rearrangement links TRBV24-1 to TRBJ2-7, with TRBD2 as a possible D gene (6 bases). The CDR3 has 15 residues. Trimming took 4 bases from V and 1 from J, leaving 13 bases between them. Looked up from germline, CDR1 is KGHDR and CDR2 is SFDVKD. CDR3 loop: CATSEGGLPSYEQYF. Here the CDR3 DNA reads TGTGCCACCAGTGAGGGGGGACTCCCGTCCTACGAGCAGTACTTC.

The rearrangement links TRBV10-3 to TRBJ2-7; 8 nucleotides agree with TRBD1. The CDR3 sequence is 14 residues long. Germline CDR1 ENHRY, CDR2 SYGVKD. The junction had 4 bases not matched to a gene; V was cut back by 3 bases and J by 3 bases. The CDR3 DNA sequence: TGTGCCATCAGTGACCTACAGGGGGGCTACGAGCAGTACTTC. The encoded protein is CAISDLQGGYEQYF.

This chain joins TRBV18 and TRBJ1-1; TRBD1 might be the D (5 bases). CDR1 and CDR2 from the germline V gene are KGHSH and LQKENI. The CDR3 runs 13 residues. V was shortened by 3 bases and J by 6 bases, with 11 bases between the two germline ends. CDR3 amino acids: CASSPSGSSEAFF. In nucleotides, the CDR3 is TGTGCCAGCTCACCCTCAGGGAGTTCTGAAGCTTTCTTT. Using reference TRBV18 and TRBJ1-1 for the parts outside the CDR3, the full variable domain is NAGVMQNPRHLVRRRGQEARLRCSPMKGHSHVYWYRQLPEEGLKFMVYLQKENIIDESGMPKERFSAEFPKEGPSILRIQQVVRGDSAAYFCASSPSGSSEAFFGQGTRLTVV.

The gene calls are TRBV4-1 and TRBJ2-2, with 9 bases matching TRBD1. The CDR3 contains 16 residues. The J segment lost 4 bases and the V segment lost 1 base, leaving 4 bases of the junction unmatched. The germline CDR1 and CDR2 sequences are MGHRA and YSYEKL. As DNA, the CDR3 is TGCGCCAGCAGCCAAGTACAGGGGGCCACCACCGGGGAGCTGTTTTTT. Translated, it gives CASSQVQGATTGELFF.

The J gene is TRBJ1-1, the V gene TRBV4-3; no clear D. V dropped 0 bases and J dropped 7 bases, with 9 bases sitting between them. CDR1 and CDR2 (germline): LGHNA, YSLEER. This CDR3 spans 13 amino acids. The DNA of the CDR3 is TGCGCCAGCAGCCAAGACGGTGAAAATGAAGCTTTCTTT. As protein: CASSQDGENEAFF.

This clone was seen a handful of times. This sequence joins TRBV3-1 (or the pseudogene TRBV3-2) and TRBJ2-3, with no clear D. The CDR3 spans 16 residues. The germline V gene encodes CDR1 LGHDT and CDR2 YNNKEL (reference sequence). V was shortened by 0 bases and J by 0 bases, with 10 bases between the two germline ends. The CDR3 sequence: CASSQDQAVSTDTQYF. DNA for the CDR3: TGTGCCAGCAGCCAAGATCAGGCCGTGAGCACAGATACGCAGTATTTT.

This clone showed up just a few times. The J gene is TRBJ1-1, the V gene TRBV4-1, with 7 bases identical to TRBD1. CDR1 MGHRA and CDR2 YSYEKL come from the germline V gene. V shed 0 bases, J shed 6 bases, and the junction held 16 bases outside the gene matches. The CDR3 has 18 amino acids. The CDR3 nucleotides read TGCGCCAGCAGCCAAGATCAGGGGACAGAAGGAAGGCACGCTGAAGCTTTCTTT. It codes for CASSQDQGTEGRHAEAFF.

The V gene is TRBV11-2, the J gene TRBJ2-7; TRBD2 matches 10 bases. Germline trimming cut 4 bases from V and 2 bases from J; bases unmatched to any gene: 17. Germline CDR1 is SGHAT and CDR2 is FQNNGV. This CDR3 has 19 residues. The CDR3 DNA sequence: TGTGCCAGCAGCTCGCAAACCCCCAGACTAGCGGGTGTGCCCTACGAGCAGTACTTC. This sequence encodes CASSSQTPRLAGVPYEQYF.

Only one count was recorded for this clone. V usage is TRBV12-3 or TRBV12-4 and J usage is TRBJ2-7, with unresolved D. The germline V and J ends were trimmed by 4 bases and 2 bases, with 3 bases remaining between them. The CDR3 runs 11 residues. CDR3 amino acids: CASSSTYEQYF. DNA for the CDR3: TGTGCCAGCAGTTCTACCTACGAGCAGTACTTC.

CDR3 sequence reads: CSAGQGEPLHF. The CDR3 DNA follows: TGCAGTGCTGGACAGGGGGAACCCCTCCACTTT. The chain employs TRBV20-1 and TRBJ1-6, with 10 bases aligning to TRBD1. CDR3 length: 11 residues. CDR1 DFQATT and CDR2 SNEGSKA come from the germline V gene (reference sequence). Losses at the gene ends were 5 bases for V and 12 bases for J; bases not matched to a gene: 1.

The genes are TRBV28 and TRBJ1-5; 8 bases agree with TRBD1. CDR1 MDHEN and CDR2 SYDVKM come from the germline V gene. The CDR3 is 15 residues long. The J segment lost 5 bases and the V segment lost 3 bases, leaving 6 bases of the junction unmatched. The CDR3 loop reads CASSFRQGAHQPQHF. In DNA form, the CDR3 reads TGTGCCAGCAGTTTTCGGCAGGGGGCTCATCAGCCCCAGCATTTT.

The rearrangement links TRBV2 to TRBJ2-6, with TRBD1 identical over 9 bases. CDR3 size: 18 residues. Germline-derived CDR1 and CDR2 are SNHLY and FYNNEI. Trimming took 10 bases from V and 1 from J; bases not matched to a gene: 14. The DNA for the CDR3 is TGTGCCATCTTGACTCCCGGGACAGGGCCATCTGGGGCCAACGTCCTGACTTTC. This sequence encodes CAILTPGTGPSGANVLTF. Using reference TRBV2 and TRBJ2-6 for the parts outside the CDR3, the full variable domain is EPEVTQTPSHQVTQMGQEVILRCVPISNHLYFYWYRQILGQKVEFLVSFYNNEISEKSEIFDDQFSVERPDGSNFTLKIRSTKLEDSAMYFCAILTPGTGPSGANVLTFGAGSRLTVL.

The CDR3 reads CASSRLGGRGETQYF. In nucleotides, the CDR3 is TGTGCCAGCAGTCGACTCGGGGGCCGCGGAGAGACCCAGTACTTC. This chain uses TRBV7-7 with TRBJ2-5; D possibly matches TRBD1 or TRBD2 (6 bases each). The CDR3 totals 15 residues. The V end was cut by 6 bases, the J end by 4 bases, with 18 bases between. Per germline, CDR1 SSHAT and CDR2 FNYEAQ (reference sequence).

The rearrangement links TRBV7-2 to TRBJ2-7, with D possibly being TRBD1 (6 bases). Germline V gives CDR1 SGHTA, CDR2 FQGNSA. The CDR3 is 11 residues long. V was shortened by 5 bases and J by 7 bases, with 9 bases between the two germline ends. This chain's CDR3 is CASSPRGEQYF. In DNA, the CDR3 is TGTGCCAGCAGCCCTAGGGGGGAGCAGTACTTC. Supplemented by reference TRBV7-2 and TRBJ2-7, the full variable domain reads GAGVSQSPSNKVTEKGKDVELRCDPISGHTALYWYRQSLGQGLEFLIYFQGNSAPDKSGLPSDRFSAERTGGSVSTLTIQRTQQEDSAVYLCASSPRGEQYFGPGTRLTVT.

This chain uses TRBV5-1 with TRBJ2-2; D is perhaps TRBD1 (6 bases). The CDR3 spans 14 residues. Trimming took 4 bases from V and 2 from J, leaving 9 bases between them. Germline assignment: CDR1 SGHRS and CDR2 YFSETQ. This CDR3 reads CASSGQTNTGELFF. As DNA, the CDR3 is TGCGCCAGCAGCGGACAGACAAACACCGGGGAGCTGTTTTTT.

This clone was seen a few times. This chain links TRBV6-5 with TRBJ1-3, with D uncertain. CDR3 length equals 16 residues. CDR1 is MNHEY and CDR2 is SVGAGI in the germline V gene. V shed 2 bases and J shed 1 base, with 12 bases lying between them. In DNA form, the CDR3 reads TGTGCCAGCAGTTACACGCTCAGGACTTCTGGAAACACCATATATTTT. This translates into CASSYTLRTSGNTIYF.

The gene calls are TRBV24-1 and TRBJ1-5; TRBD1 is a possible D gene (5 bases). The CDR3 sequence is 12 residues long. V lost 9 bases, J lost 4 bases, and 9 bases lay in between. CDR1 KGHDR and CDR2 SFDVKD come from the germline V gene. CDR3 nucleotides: TGTGCCACCGGGGAGGGGAATCAGCCCCAGCATTTT. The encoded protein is CATGEGNQPQHF.

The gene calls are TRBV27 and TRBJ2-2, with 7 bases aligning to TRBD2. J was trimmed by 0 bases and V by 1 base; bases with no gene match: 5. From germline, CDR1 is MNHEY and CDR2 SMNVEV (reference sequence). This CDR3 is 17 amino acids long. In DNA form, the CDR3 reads TGTGCCAGCAGTTTATTGTGGGGGGGTCCGAACACCGGGGAGCTGTTTTTT. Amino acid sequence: CASSLLWGGPNTGELFF.

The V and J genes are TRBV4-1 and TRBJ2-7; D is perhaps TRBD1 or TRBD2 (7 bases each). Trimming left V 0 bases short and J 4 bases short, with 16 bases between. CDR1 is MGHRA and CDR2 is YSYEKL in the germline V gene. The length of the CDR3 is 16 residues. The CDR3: CASSQDRNRGGYEQYF. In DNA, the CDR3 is TGCGCCAGCAGCCAAGACCGCAACAGGGGAGGGTACGAGCAGTACTTC.

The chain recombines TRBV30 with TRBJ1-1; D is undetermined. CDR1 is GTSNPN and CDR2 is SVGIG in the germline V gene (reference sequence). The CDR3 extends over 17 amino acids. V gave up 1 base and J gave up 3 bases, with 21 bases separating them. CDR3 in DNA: TGTGCCTGGAGTGGCGTTTTTGGGTCACTTTCCTACACTGAAGCTTTCTTT. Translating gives CAWSGVFGSLSYTEAFF.

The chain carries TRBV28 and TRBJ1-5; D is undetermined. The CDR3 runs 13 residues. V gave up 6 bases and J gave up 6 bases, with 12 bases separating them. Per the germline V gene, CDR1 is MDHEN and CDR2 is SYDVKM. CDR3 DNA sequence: TGTGCCAGCAGAACAATCTGGGCTCAGCCCCAGCATTTT. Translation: CASRTIWAQPQHF.

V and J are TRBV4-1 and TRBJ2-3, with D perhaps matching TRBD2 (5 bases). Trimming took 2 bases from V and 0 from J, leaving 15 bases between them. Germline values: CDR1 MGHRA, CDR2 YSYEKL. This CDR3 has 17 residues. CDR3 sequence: CASSQNKGSSSTDTQYF. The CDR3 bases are TGCGCCAGCAGCCAAAATAAAGGGAGCTCTAGCACAGATACGCAGTATTTT.

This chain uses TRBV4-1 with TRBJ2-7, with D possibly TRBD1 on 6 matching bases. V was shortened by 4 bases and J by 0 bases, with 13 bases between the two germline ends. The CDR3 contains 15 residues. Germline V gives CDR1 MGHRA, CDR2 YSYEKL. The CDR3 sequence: CASSPGAGSSYEQYF. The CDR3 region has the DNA TGCGCCAGCAGCCCAGGGGCAGGCAGCTCCTACGAGCAGTACTTC.

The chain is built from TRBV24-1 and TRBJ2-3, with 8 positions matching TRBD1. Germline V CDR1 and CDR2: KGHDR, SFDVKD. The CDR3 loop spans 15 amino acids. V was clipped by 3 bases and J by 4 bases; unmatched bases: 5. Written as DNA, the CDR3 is TGTGCCACCAGTGATCCCAGGGGGCAGGCAGATACGCAGTATTTT. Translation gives CATSDPRGQADTQYF.

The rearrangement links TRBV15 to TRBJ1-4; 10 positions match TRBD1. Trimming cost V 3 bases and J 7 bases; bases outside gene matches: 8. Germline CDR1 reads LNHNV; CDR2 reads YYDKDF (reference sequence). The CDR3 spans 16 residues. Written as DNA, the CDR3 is TGTGCCACCAGCAGCCGGACAGGGGGAAATGGTGAAAAACTGTTTTTT. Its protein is CATSSRTGGNGEKLFF.